The 32 T cell receptor beta chains listed next were all sequenced from one sample in a study of shared T cell receptors in the human thymus. Data came from immunoSEQ multiplex PCR; TCRdb stores just in-frame clones and leaves some out. Of 640,000 or so clones in the sample, 70% to 90% were seen once. These data were likewise used in another study, on human thymus T cells.

The source material was thymocytes. Every receptor here comes from a boy under two years old with a congenital heart defect.

This clone was recorded only once. V usage is TRBV4-1 and J usage is TRBJ1-6; D remains ambiguous. The V gene's germline CDR1 is MGHRA and CDR2 YSYEKL. Between the trimmed V and J ends, which lost 3 bases and 9 bases, there was a span of 18 bases. The CDR3 covers 16 residues. CDR3 in amino acids: CASSHRYGPEGSPLHF. CDR3 sequence (DNA): TGCGCCAGCAGCCACCGATACGGACCAGAGGGTTCACCCCTCCACTTT.

The chain's CDR3 is CASSLPRGRNEKLFF. The CDR3 DNA is TGTGCCAGCAGCTTGCCTCGTGGGAGGAATGAAAAACTGTTTTTT. J is TRBJ1-4 and V is TRBV7-9; D not resolved. The CDR3 length is 15 residues. The germline V gene encodes CDR1 SEHNR and CDR2 FQNEAQ (reference sequence). The V gene lost 3 bases and the J gene lost 5 bases, with 13 bases spanning the gap.

The chain recombines TRBV28 with TRBJ1-3; the D is unclear. The CDR3 is made up of 19 amino acids. Deletions cut 1 base from V and 0 bases from J, with 19 bases between. Germline V CDR1 and CDR2: MDHEN, SYDVKM. The CDR3 coding sequence is TGTGCCAGCAGTTTATCTTCTTTTTTTAGAGAATCCTCTGGAAACACCATATATTTT. It specifies CASSLSSFFRESSGNTIYF.

This chain joins TRBV11-2 and TRBJ1-2; 7 bases map to TRBD1. This CDR3 has 13 amino acids. Germline V gene data show CDR1 as SGHAT and CDR2 as FQNNGV. Unmatched junction bases numbered 8, after V lost 5 bases and J lost 8 bases. The CDR3: CASSTQGSEGYTF. In DNA, the CDR3 is TGTGCCAGCAGCACACAGGGGTCGGAGGGCTACACCTTC.

The CDR3 DNA is TGTGCCAGCAGCTCCCCACACGGGCCGGGAGGTGGCTACACCTTC. It yields the protein CASSSPHGPGGGYTF. The chain recombines TRBV9 with TRBJ1-2; no definite D call. Germline CDR1 and CDR2: SGDLS and YYNGEE. The CDR3 totals 15 residues. Trimming cost V 4 bases and J 7 bases, with 20 bases left between them.

This clone has a single count. The genes are TRBV14 and TRBJ2-2, with D unclear. The CDR3 sequence is 17 residues long. V lost 0 bases and J 6 bases, leaving 17 bases between the germline ends. CDR1 and CDR2 from the germline V gene are SGHDN and FVKESK. CDR3 protein: CASSQEMRPYRAGELFF. The CDR3, as DNA: TGTGCCAGCAGCCAAGAAATGAGACCATATCGGGCCGGGGAGCTGTTTTTT.

The chain carries TRBV11-3 and TRBJ1-1; D is unresolved. The CDR3 extends over 16 amino acids. The germline V gene has CDR1 SGHNT and CDR2 YENEEA. The V gene lost 0 bases and the J gene lost 3 bases, with 14 bases spanning the gap. The CDR3 loop is CASSLDPGSPDTEAFF. DNA of the CDR3: TGTGCCAGCAGCTTAGATCCTGGGAGCCCGGACACTGAAGCTTTCTTT.

The rearrangement joins TRBV11-2 to TRBJ2-3; 12 nucleotides match TRBD1. V shed 1 base and J 6 bases; nucleotides not matched to a gene: 11. Germline loops: CDR1 SGHAT, CDR2 FQNNGV. CDR3 length equals 18 residues. The CDR3 reads CASSLGGPGQGAPDTQYF. The CDR3 DNA sequence: TGTGCCAGCAGCTTAGGGGGACCGGGACAGGGGGCGCCCGATACGCAGTATTTT.

This clone was detected only once. This sequence joins TRBV5-5 and TRBJ1-1, with TRBD1 matching 8 bases. J gave up 0 bases and V 4 bases, and 5 bases lay outside the gene matches. The CDR3 loop spans 15 amino acids. Germline CDR1 and CDR2: SGHKS and YYEKEE (reference sequence). CDR3 nucleotides: TGTGCCAGCAGCATGGGACAGGCCCTGAACACTGAAGCTTTCTTT. The encoded protein is CASSMGQALNTEAFF.

The V gene is TRBV2, the J gene TRBJ1-1, with D uncertain. The CDR3 extends over 12 amino acids. Germline assignment: CDR1 SNHLY and CDR2 FYNNEI. Trimming removed 1 base from V and 6 bases from J, with 6 bases in between. CDR3 nucleotide sequence: TGTGCCAGCAGTGAAGGTTATTCTGAAGCTTTCTTT. Amino acids: CASSEGYSEAFF.

The chain employs TRBV29-1 and TRBJ1-1; maybe TRBD1 (6 bases). V was shortened by 6 bases and J by 0 bases, with 14 bases between the two germline ends. The CDR3 extends over 14 amino acids. The germline V gene encodes CDR1 SQVTM and CDR2 ANQGSEA. CDR3 in amino acids: CSVNRDRMNTEAFF. As DNA, the CDR3 is TGCAGCGTAAACAGGGATCGCATGAACACTGAAGCTTTCTTT.

J is TRBJ1-3 and V is TRBV28; D perhaps matches TRBD1 (5 bases). Germline V gene lookup returns CDR1 MDHEN and CDR2 SYDVKM. Trimming removed 7 bases at V and 1 base at J, with 8 bases between. The CDR3 sequence is 13 residues long. The CDR3 loop is CASIGVSGNTIYF. CDR3 DNA: TGTGCCAGCATAGGGGTTTCTGGAAACACCATATATTTT.

The chain carries TRBV4-1 and TRBJ2-5; 8 nucleotides agree with TRBD2. V shed 1 base, J shed 5 bases, and the junction held 12 bases outside the gene matches. The CDR3 totals 17 residues. Germline loops: CDR1 MGHRA, CDR2 YSYEKL. The CDR3 region has the DNA TGCGCCAGCAGCCAAGTGGTTCTTGCGGGGGGTGTGGAGACCCAGTACTTC. Residues: CASSQVVLAGGVETQYF.

The chain links TRBV19 to TRBJ2-5; 11 bases align to TRBD2. This CDR3 is built from 19 residues. Germline V gene lookup returns CDR1 LNHDA and CDR2 SQIVND (reference sequence). The ends lost 7 bases at V and 5 bases at J; junction bases unmatched: 21. Here the CDR3 DNA reads TGTGCCAGTAACTCACCCGGGACTAGCGGAGATAGTTTGTTGGAGACCCAGTACTTC. This encodes CASNSPGTSGDSLLETQYF.

This sequence joins TRBV27 and TRBJ1-1, with 8 bases aligning to TRBD1. Germline V gene data show CDR1 as MNHEY and CDR2 as SMNVEV (reference sequence). The CDR3 length is 19 residues. Unmatched junction bases numbered 18, after V lost 5 bases and J lost 1 base. CDR3 nucleotides: TGTGCCAGCAGTACCCCTCGGACAGGGAGGGGGGGGAGGAACACTGAAGCTTTCTTT. Its protein is CASSTPRTGRGGRNTEAFF.

The gene calls are TRBV6-5 and TRBJ2-3, with a possible D match to TRBD2 (6 bases). Trimming cost V 6 bases and J 7 bases, with 20 bases left between them. Germline-derived CDR1 and CDR2 are MNHEY and SVGAGI. The CDR3 spans 15 residues. In DNA, the CDR3 is TGTGCCAGCAGCCCGACTAGTTTAGGCCCACATACGCAGTATTTT. Translation gives CASSPTSLGPHTQYF.

This CDR3 reads CAWSEPLSGGAYEETQYF. The DNA for the CDR3 is TGTGCCTGGAGTGAACCCCTCAGCGGGGGGGCATATGAGGAGACCCAGTACTTC. The V and J genes are TRBV30 and TRBJ2-5, with 10 bases fitting TRBD2. The CDR3 runs 18 residues. With V trimmed by 1 base and J by 5 bases, 16 bases remained unmatched. CDR1 is GTSNPN, CDR2 SVGIG, per germline (reference sequence).

The J gene is TRBJ2-1, the V gene TRBV21-1; the listed D gene, TRBD2, was not tested against the DNA. TRBV21-1 is marked as a pseudogene. The CDR3 has 15 amino acids. The CDR3 is CASKETGTPRNEQFF. DNA for the CDR3: TGTGCCAGCAAGGAAACCGGGACTCCAAGGAATGAGCAGTTCTTC.

V is TRBV4-1 and J is TRBJ2-2, with TRBD2 matching 8 bases. V was pared by 4 bases and J by 2 bases, with 6 bases of the junction left unmatched. Per the germline V gene, CDR1 is MGHRA and CDR2 is YSYEKL. CDR3 length: 16 amino acids. CDR3 sequence reads: CASSRPGRENTGELFF. The CDR3 DNA sequence: TGCGCCAGCAGCCGCCCCGGGAGGGAAAACACCGGGGAGCTGTTTTTT.

V and J are TRBV29-1 and TRBJ2-1; D is unresolved. The germline V gene has CDR1 SQVTM and CDR2 ANQGSEA. V was cut by 4 bases and J by 3 bases, with 16 bases left in between. This CDR3 spans 15 amino acids. CDR3 in DNA: TGCAGCGTTGTAGGTTCTTGGCGGAACTACAATGAGCAGTTCTTC. It encodes CSVVGSWRNYNEQFF.

This clone was counted only a few times. The chain couples TRBV15 to TRBJ2-1; weak D call: TRBD2 (5 bases). The CDR3 is made up of 14 amino acids. Germline values: CDR1 LNHNV, CDR2 YYDKDF (reference sequence). V was pared by 3 bases and J by 8 bases, with 14 bases between. The CDR3 loop reads CATSRVRGRDEQFF. The CDR3 nucleotides read TGTGCCACCAGCAGGGTCCGGGGAAGGGATGAGCAGTTCTTC.

The chain combines TRBV4-3 with TRBJ1-1; D is possibly TRBD1 (6 bases). The CDR3 consists of 16 residues. Germline V gene data show CDR1 as LGHNA and CDR2 as YSLEER. Trimming took 0 bases from V and 5 from J, leaving 16 bases between them. The CDR3 nucleotides are TGCGCCAGCAGCCAAGATCGCAGGGGCCAGAATACTGAAGCTTTCTTT. It specifies CASSQDRRGQNTEAFF.

The chain uses TRBV29-1 and TRBJ2-1; tentative D call: TRBD1 (5 bases). The germline V gene has CDR1 SQVTM and CDR2 ANQGSEA. The CDR3 contains 10 residues. The V end was cut by 4 bases, the J end by 10 bases, with 8 bases between. The CDR3 loop is CSVAGCEQFF. The CDR3 nucleotides are TGCAGCGTTGCAGGGTGCGAGCAGTTCTTC.

On this clone itself: Other DNA sequences in this sample translate to the same CDR3. The chain combines TRBV25-1 with TRBJ1-6, with TRBD1 as a possible D gene (6 bases). This CDR3 has 15 amino acids. Germline CDR1 and CDR2: MGHDK and SYGVNS. V was trimmed by 4 bases and J by 2 bases, leaving 9 bases between them. CDR3 protein: CASSGGGTYNSPLHF. CDR3 DNA sequence: TGTGCCAGCAGTGGAGGGGGTACCTATAATTCACCCCTCCACTTT. Together with reference TRBV25-1 and TRBJ1-6, the CDR3 gives the full variable domain: EADIYQTPRYLVIGTGKKITLECSQTMGHDKMYWYQQDPGMELHLIHYSYGVNSTEKGDLSSESTVSRIRTEHFPLTLESARPSHTSQYLCASSGGGTYNSPLHFGNGTRLTVT.

The rearrangement links TRBV12-5 to TRBJ1-1; D not resolved. Trimming cost V 3 bases and J 1 base, with 9 bases left between them. This CDR3 has 14 amino acids. Per the germline V gene, CDR1 is LGHNT and CDR2 is FRNRAP. The CDR3, as DNA: TGTGCTAGTGGTTTCCATCACAGGAACACTGAAGCTTTCTTT. It specifies CASGFHHRNTEAFF.

The chain joins TRBV29-1 to TRBJ2-2, with TRBD2 matching over 13 bases. CDR1 is SQVTM, CDR2 ANQGSEA, per germline. This CDR3 region has 21 residues. Unmatched junction bases numbered 25, after V lost 7 bases and J lost 5 bases. CDR3 DNA sequence: TGCAGCGCCCGAAGTCCTCGGACTAGCGGGAGACAACACTCTAGGACCGGGGAGCTGTTTTTT. Translated: CSARSPRTSGRQHSRTGELFF.

The V and J genes are TRBV11-2 and TRBJ2-3, with D maybe TRBD1 (6 bases). The CDR3 runs 15 residues. The V end was cut by 4 bases, the J end by 4 bases, with 15 bases between. Germline V gene data show CDR1 as SGHAT and CDR2 as FQNNGV. CDR3: CASSWVGTGSDTQYF. The CDR3, as DNA: TGTGCCAGCAGCTGGGTCGGCACAGGGTCAGATACGCAGTATTTT.

V usage is TRBV29-1 and J usage is TRBJ2-3; D ambiguous. Deletions cut 1 base from V and 4 bases from J, with 15 bases between. Germline CDR1 reads SQVTM; CDR2 reads ANQGSEA. The CDR3 has 15 amino acids. The CDR3 bases are TGCAGCGTTGAAGTAGACCTAGTATCGGCAGATACGCAGTATTTT. Translation gives CSVEVDLVSADTQYF.

The chain has TRBV28 and TRBJ1-6, with 7 bases matching TRBD1. Germline CDR1 and CDR2: MDHEN and SYDVKM. The length of the CDR3 is 18 residues. Unmatched junction bases numbered 13, after V lost 6 bases and J lost 2 bases. The CDR3 here is CASSPGQQRRPYNSPLHF. The CDR3, as DNA: TGTGCCAGCAGCCCGGGACAGCAACGGCGCCCCTATAATTCACCCCTCCACTTT.

This CDR3 reads CSGKRGPLATDTQYF. The DNA of the CDR3 is TGCAGCGGTAAGAGGGGGCCACTAGCTACAGATACGCAGTATTTT. The rearrangement uses TRBV29-1 and TRBJ2-3; possible D gene TRBD1, 7 bases. The CDR3 is 15 residues long. The germline V gene has CDR1 SQVTM and CDR2 ANQGSEA. Trimming left V 7 bases short and J 3 bases short, with 20 bases between.

For the CDR3, the DNA is TGTGCCAGCAGTTTGGCCCGACAGACAAATAATTCACCCCTCCACTTT. Translation: CASSLARQTNNSPLHF. V is TRBV27 and J is TRBJ1-6; possible D gene TRBD1, 5 bases. The V gene's germline CDR1 is MNHEY and CDR2 SMNVEV (reference sequence). The CDR3 runs to 16 residues. V was cut by 3 bases and J by 5 bases, with 14 bases left in between.

This clone was detected a few times. The genes are TRBV6-1 and TRBJ1-2; D is possibly TRBD1 (6 bases). Trimming removed 2 bases at V and 3 bases at J, with 25 bases between. The CDR3 runs 19 residues. CDR1 and CDR2 from the germline V gene are MNHNS and SASEGT. Here the CDR3 reads CASSEYRVGNHNWDYGYTF. CDR3 bases: TGTGCCAGCAGTGAATACAGGGTCGGGAATCATAATTGGGACTATGGCTACACCTTC.